The entry that follows covers one T cell receptor (beta chain) sequence. This clone counts as medium-sized (0.01 to 0.1%). Which antigen it targets is not known. No base quality values were provided; no much bigger clone lies one nucleotide off. Other DNA sequences in this sample translate to the same CDR3. Patients with autoimmune disease history or receiving systemic immunosuppression were excluded from the trial. In every dose cohort, peripheral blood was drawn for TCR sequencing at baseline, cycle 4 day 1, and cycle 7 day 1. The samples were taken from a phase I, first-in-human, multicenter, open-label dose-escalation trial of ivuxolimab. Adults with locally advanced or metastatic head and neck squamous cell, hepatocellular, melanoma or renal cell carcinoma were enrolled in the trial. Before TCR sequencing, CD4+ T cells and CD8+ T cells from peripheral blood were sorted into separate populations.

The data were taken from a study of OX40 agonist ivuxolimab in advanced cancers. About the study as a whole: Ivuxolimab, which targeted the costimulatory receptor OX40 (CD134), was an agonistic, fully human IgG2 monoclonal antibody. Among the roughly 52 dose-escalation patients, around 20 had hepatocellular carcinoma, roughly 15 melanoma, 9 renal cell carcinoma and 9 head and neck cancer. Patients were allowed to have had prior anti-PD-1, anti-PD-L1 or anti-CTLA-4 therapy, and about 40% of the dose-escalation patients had been treated with checkpoint inhibitors. The paper reports the monotherapy dose-escalation portion (N of about 56 patients) of the phase I ivuxolimab trial. The dose-escalation cohort was 82.7% male with a mean age of roughly 60 years, ranging from roughly 23 to 90. The point of sequencing TCRbeta in the periphery was to test whether ivuxolimab changed TCR sequence diversity and drove clonal T-cell expansion. Three dose-escalation patients achieved partial responses, one with hepatocellular carcinoma and two with cutaneous melanoma. Intravenous ivuxolimab was administered to patients every 2 weeks at six dose levels: 0.01, 0.1, 0.3, 1.5, 3 and 10 mg/kg. What the research found in general, with its limitations: Low levels of normalized T-cell clonal expansion were also seen in some patients who did not respond. At doses of 0.1 to 3.0 mg/kg, clonal expansion of both CD4+ and CD8+ blood T cells was observed from baseline to week 6. In partial responders in the 0.1-3.0 mg/kg groups, normalized peripheral clonal expansion was found to be among the lowest, especially among CD8+ T cells. Which antigens the clonally expanded peripheral T cells were specific for was not determined. On average, CD8+ T cells showed more expanded clones than CD4+ T cells after ivuxolimab.

As encoded in the germline V gene, CDR1 is LGHNA while CDR2 is YNFKEQ. V loses 1 base of germline sequence and J loses 4 bases, and the interval between the two ends is 17 bases. Its CDR3 holds 16 amino acids, cysteine through phenylalanine. Here the CDR3 DNA is all that survives: 48 bases in frame from base 1. For sequencing of the TCRbeta CDR3 region, genomic DNA was extracted from the sorted cells. The immunoSEQ Assay was used for sequencing of TCRbeta CDR3 regions. TCRdb's version of the immuneACCESS table is confined to in-frame rearrangements and falls short of the full clone set. An unresolved V gene accounts for under half of the shortfall where checked; the remainder is of unknown origin. Within this sample are about 13,000 clones, with roughly two thirds of them counted one time only. The ten largest clones capture about 27% of the sample.

The source is an adult with an advanced solid tumor such as melanoma, head and neck, liver or kidney cancer. The source material was CD4+ or CD8+ T cells sorted from blood, sampled in a trial of the OX40 agonist ivuxolimab. The chain was built from TRBV4-2 and TRBJ2-7, with a tentative D gene TRBD1 over 6 matching bases. The bases are TGTGCCAGCAGCCAAGCTTGGGGGCTAGATTGGTACGAGCAGTACTTC. It codes for CASSQAWGLDWYEQYF.